The clone carrying this T cell receptor beta chain showed up just once. The target antigen is unknown. These data originate in a study of radiotherapy plus CTLA-4 blockade in lung cancer. Study results and limitations: Following radiotherapy plus ipilimumab, tumor-derived TCR clones expanded in the blood.

Profiled with immunoSEQ multiplex PCR; TCRdb holds only in-frame clones, not every one. This repertoire shows about 85,000 clones, 70% to 90% found once; its top ten account for about 2%. This clonotype was sampled from a human donor with non-small cell lung cancer who had a partial response to radiotherapy plus ipilimumab. This material consisted of peripheral blood, taken from a patient treated with radiotherapy plus ipilimumab.

The CDR3 loop is CASSPDRGGTEAFF. DNA for the CDR3: TGTGCCAGCAGTCCCGACAGGGGAGGAACTGAAGCTTTCTTT. The chain couples TRBV27 to TRBJ1-1; 8 bases map to TRBD1. The CDR3 sequence is 14 residues long. Trimming at V came to 5 bases and at J to 5 bases, leaving 7 bases not matched to a gene. Per the germline V gene, CDR1 is MNHEY and CDR2 is SMNVEV (reference sequence).